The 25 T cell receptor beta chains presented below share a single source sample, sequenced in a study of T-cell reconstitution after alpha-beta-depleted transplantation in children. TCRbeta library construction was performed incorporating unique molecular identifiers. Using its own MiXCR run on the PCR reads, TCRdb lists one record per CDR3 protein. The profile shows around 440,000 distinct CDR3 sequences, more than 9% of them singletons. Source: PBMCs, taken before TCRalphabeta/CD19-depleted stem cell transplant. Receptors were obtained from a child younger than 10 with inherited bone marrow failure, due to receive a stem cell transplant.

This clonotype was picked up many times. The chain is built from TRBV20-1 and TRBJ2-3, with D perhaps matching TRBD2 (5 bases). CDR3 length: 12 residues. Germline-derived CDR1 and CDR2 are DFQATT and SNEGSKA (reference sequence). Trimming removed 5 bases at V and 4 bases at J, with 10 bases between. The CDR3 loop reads CSAEGVADTQYF. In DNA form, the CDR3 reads TGCAGTGCTGAGGGAGTGGCAGATACGCAGTATTTT.

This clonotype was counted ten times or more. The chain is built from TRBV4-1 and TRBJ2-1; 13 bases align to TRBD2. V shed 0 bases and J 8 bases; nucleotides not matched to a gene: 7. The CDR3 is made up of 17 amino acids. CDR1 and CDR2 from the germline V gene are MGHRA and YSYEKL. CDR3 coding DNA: TGCGCCAGCAGCCAAGATGTGGGGACTAGCGGGATCGATGAGCAGTTCTTC. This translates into CASSQDVGTSGIDEQFF.

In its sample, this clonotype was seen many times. The CDR3 protein is CASSSGRGAYGYTF. CDR3 sequence (DNA): TGTGCCAGCAGTTCCGGACGAGGGGCCTATGGCTACACCTTC. The rearrangement joins TRBV6-5 to TRBJ1-2, with a tentative D call TRBD1 (5 bases). Looked up from germline, CDR1 is MNHEY and CDR2 is SVGAGI. The CDR3 covers 14 residues. V lost 4 bases and J 4 bases, leaving 13 bases between the germline ends.

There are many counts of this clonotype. The CDR3 coding sequence is TGTGCCAGCACCCTGGAGACAGTCCGAGGCACAGATACGCAGTATTTT. Protein product: CASTLETVRGTDTQYF. The J gene is TRBJ2-3, the V gene TRBV12-3 or TRBV12-4; tentatively, D is TRBD1 (5 bases). V was pared by 7 bases and J by 1 base, with 18 bases between. The CDR3 runs 16 residues.

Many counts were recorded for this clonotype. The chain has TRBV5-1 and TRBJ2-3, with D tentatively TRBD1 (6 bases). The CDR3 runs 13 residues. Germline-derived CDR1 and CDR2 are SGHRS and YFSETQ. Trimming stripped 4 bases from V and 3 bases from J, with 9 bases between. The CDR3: CASSATGTDTQYF. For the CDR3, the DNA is TGCGCCAGCAGCGCCACAGGGACAGATACGCAGTATTTT.

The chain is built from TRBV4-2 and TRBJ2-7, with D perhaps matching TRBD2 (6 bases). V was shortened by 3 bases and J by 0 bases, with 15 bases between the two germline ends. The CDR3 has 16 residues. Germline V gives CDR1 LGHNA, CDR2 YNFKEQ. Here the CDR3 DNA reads TGTGCCAGCAGCCAGTCACCCGGGACTTTCTCCTACGAGCAGTACTTC. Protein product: CASSQSPGTFSYEQYF.

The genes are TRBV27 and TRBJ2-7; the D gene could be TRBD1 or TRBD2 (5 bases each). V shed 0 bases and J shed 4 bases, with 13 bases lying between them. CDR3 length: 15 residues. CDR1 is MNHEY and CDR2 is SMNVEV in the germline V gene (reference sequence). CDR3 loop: CASSLSMGPVYEQYF. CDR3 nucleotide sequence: TGTGCCAGCAGTTTATCGATGGGACCCGTGTACGAGCAGTACTTC.

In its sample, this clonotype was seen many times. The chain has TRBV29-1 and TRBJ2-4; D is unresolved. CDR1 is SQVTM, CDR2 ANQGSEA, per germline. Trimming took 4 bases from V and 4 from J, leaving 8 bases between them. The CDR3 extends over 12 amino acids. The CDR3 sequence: CSVGNVKNIQYF. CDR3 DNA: TGCAGCGTTGGGAATGTTAAAAACATTCAGTACTTC.

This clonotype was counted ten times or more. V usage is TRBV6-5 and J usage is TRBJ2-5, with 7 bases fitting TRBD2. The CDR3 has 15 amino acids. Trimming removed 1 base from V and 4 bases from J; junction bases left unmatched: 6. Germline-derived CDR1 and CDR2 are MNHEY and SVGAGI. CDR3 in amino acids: CASSYFGRSRETQYF. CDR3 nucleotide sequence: TGTGCCAGCAGTTACTTCGGGAGGTCTCGAGAGACCCAGTACTTC.

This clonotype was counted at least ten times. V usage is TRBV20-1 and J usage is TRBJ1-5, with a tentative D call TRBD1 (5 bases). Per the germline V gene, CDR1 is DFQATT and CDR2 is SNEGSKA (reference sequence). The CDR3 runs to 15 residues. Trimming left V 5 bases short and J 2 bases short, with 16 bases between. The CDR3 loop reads CSAAGPPGGNQPQHF. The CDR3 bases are TGCAGTGCTGCGGGACCGCCTGGGGGCAATCAGCCCCAGCATTTT.

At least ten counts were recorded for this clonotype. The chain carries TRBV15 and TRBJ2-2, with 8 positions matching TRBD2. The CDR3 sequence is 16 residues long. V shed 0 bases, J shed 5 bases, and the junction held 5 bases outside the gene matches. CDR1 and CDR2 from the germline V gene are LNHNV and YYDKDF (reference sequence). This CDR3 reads CATSRDGRGGTGELFF. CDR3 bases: TGTGCCACCAGCAGAGATGGTCGGGGGGGAACCGGGGAGCTGTTTTTT.

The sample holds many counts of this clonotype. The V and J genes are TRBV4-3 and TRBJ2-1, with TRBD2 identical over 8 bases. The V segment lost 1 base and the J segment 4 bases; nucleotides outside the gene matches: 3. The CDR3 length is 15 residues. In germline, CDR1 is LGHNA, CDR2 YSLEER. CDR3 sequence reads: CASSQATSEYNEQFF. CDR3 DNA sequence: TGCGCCAGCAGCCAAGCGACTAGCGAGTACAATGAGCAGTTCTTC.

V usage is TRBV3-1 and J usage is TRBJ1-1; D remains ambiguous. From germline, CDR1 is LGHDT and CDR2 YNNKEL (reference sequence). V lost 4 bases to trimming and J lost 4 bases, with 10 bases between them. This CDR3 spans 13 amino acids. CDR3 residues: CASSPGPTTEAFF. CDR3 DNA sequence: TGTGCCAGCAGCCCTGGGCCTACCACTGAAGCTTTCTTT.

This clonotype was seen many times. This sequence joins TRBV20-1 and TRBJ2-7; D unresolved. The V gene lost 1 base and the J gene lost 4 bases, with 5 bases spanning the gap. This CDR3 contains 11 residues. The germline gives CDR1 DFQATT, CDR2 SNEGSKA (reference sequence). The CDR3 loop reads CSARAQYEQYF. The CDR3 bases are TGCAGTGCTAGAGCGCAGTACGAGCAGTACTTC.

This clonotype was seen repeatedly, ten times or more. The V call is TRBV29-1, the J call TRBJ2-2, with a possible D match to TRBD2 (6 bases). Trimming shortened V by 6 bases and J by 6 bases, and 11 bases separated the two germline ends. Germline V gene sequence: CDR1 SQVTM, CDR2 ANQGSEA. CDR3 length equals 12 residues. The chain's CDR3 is CSVGSLAGELFF. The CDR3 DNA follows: TGCAGCGTCGGGAGTTTGGCCGGGGAGCTGTTTTTT.

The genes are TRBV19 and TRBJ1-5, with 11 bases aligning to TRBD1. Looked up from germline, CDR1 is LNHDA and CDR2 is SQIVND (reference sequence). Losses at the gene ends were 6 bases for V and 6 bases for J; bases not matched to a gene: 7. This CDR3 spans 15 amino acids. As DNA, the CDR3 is TGTGCCAGTAGACCGCCGGGACAGGGGGTTCAGCCCCAGCATTTT. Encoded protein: CASRPPGQGVQPQHF. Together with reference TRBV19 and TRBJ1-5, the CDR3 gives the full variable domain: DGGITQSPKYLFRKEGQNVTLSCEQNLNHDAMYWYRQDPGQGLRLIYYSQIVNDFQKGDIAEGYSVSREKKESFPLTVTSAQKNPTAFYLCASRPPGQGVQPQHFGDGTRLSIL.

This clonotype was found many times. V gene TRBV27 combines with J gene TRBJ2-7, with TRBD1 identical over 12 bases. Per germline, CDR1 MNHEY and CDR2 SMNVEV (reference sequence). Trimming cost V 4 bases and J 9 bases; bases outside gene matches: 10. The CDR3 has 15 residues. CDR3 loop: CASSSRGTGGAGQYF. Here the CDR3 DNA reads TGTGCCAGCAGTTCACGGGGGACAGGGGGCGCGGGGCAGTACTTC.

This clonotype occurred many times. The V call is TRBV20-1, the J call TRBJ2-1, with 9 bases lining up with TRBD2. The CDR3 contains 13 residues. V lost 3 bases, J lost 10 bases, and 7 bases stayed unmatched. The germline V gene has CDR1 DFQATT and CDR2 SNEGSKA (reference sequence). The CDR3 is CSARFSGSGEQFF. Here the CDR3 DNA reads TGCAGTGCTAGGTTTAGCGGGAGTGGGGAGCAGTTCTTC.

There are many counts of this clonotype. CDR3 loop: CASMKDEKLFF. CDR3 DNA: TGTGCCAGTATGAAGGATGAAAAACTGTTTTTT. V usage is TRBV19 and J usage is TRBJ1-4; D not resolved. This CDR3 region has 11 residues. Germline V gene data show CDR1 as LNHDA and CDR2 as SQIVND (reference sequence). The V and J ends lost 7 bases and 6 bases respectively, with 6 bases between them.

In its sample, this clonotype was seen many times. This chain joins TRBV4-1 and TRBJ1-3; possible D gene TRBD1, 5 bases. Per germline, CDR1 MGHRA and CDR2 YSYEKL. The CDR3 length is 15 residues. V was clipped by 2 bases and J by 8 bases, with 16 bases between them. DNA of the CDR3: TGCGCCAGCAGCCAAACATCAGGGCGTTTGGACACCATATATTTT. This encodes CASSQTSGRLDTIYF.

The CDR3 nucleotides read TGTGCCAGCAGCTTCTCAGTAGGGGAGAATCAGCCCCAGCATTTT. Protein sequence: CASSFSVGENQPQHF. The chain joins TRBV7-2 to TRBJ1-5, with a possible D match to TRBD1 (5 bases). This CDR3 has 15 residues. Germline CDR1 and CDR2: SGHTA and FQGNSA. The V end was cut by 3 bases, the J end by 4 bases, with 13 bases between.

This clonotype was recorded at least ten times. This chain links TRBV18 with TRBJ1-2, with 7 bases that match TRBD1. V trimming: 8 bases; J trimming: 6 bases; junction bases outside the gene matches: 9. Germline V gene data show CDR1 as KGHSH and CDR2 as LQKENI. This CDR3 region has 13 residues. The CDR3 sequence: CASGQGEMDGYTF. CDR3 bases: TGTGCCAGCGGCCAGGGGGAGATGGATGGCTACACCTTC.

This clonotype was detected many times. The CDR3 nucleotides are TGTGCCAGCAGCTTAGGGGTTGAAGCTTTCTTT. As protein: CASSLGVEAFF. V is TRBV13 and J is TRBJ1-1, with D uncertain. Germline CDR1 is PRHDT and CDR2 is FYEKMQ (reference sequence). There are 11 residues in the CDR3. Trimming pared 0 bases from V and 7 bases from J, leaving 3 bases between.

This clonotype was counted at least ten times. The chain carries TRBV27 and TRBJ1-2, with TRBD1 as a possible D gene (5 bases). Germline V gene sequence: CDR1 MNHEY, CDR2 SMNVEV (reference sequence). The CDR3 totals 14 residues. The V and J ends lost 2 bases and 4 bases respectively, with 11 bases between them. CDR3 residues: CASSLGGAGYGYTF. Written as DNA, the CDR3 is TGTGCCAGCAGTTTAGGAGGGGCTGGCTATGGCTACACCTTC.

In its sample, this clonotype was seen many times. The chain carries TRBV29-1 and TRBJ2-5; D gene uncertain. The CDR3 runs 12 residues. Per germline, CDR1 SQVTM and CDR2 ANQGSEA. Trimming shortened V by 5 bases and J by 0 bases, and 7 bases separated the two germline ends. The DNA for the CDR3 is TGCAGCGTTTCGAAGTACCAAGAGACCCAGTACTTC. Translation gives CSVSKYQETQYF.